The T cell receptor (beta chain) described here comes from a study of CXCR3-negative and CXCR3-positive naive CD8 T cells. Study-level points and caveats: Memory CD8+ cells had much lower diversity, and both naive subsets had comparably high diversity.

In regard to this clonotype: As yet, its antigen is unknown.

Carrying UMI labels, the TRB cDNA libraries were prepared through 5' RACE. One entry per CDR3 protein, without DNA, is what TCRdb gives after re-calling the 5' RACE reads. The sample spans 130,000 or so distinct CDR3 sequences; the ten largest clones claim 0.29%. The CDR3 consists of 15 residues. Per germline, CDR1 MDHEN and CDR2 SYDVKM. The V call is TRBV28, the J call TRBJ2-1; TCRdb gives TRBD1 as the D gene, but with no DNA this cannot be confirmed. The sequencing input was naive CXCR3- CD8+ T cells from blood. Subset denoted: CD45RO-CCR7+CD27+CD95- naive CD8+ T cells lacking CXCR3 (TNR3-). This TCR came from a human donor in good health. Some clones in this sample may be carry-over from other donors' samples. The CDR3 loop is CASMPHGETYNEQFF.